Given below is one T cell receptor (beta chain) in context. This clone turned up a few times. Its cognate antigen has yet to be identified. Per-base quality was not reported, and no clone a single base away is much larger than it. Other DNA sequences in this specimen translate into the identical CDR3. The cohort was made up of 666 healthy bone marrow donors. All cohort members were sampled while nominally healthy, although unrecorded immune exposures were likely present. The donor was CMV seropositive and belonged to the group of 250 to 300 seropositive cohort members. A peripheral blood sample was provided by each donor, and peripheral blood mononuclear cells were used for TCR beta sequencing. The Qiagen DNeasy Blood Extraction Kit was used to extract genomic DNA from the blood cell samples. Here V drops 2 bases and J drops 1 base, and the junction holds 2 bases not matched to any gene. The CDR3 goes from the cysteine to the phenylalanine over 15 residues. The DNA shown is the 45-base CDR3, in frame from base 1. The germline V gene supplies CDR1 SGHRS and CDR2 YFSETQ.

The data originate from a study of cytomegalovirus exposure and HLA in healthy donors (dated by TCRdb to about 2017). Background on the whole study: An earlier analysis of 587 of the donors reported about 260 Gb of sequence data and 95 million to 130 million unique TCR beta sequences obtained from 150 million to 200 million T cells. Around 300 gigabases of sequencing data and roughly 90 million unique TCR sequences were included in an early release covering 550 to 650 HLA-typed donors. Of the roughly 410 genotyped donors, more than 75% were placed in the genetic ancestry cluster associated with self-reported Caucasian donors. The study aimed to test whether cataloging public T cell receptors could reveal signatures of past pathogen exposure. The T cell repertoires of some 670 subjects were profiled by immunosequencing and related to cytomegalovirus serostatus. A separate validation cohort of roughly 120 different subjects was used in addition to the roughly 620-subject first cohort. The study combined high-throughput TCR immunosequencing, statistical association of individual TCRs with disease status, and machine learning to predict cytomegalovirus infection status. In a later analysis, previously published TCR beta repertoires from some 640 donors were re-analyzed and high-resolution HLA genotyping was added so that TCR occurrence patterns could be studied. The later analysis used no new phenotypic data to find candidate immune exposures, relying instead on TCR beta sequences and their occurrence across donors. To decide whether each TCR beta V gene segment behaved as functional or pseudogenic, an earlier analysis of some 570 of the donors relied on high-throughput TCR beta sequencing. Alongside the repertoire data, information on donor age, sex, ethnicity and CMV serostatus was compiled. A later genetic analysis took genome-wide SNP genotypes for about three fifths of the 666 donors and used that subset as a discovery cohort. All discovery cohort repertoires had been generated using a single sequencing platform. HLA typing included class I and class II loci at four-digit resolution. Typing coverage varied by locus: roughly 629-640 donors for A, B, C, DRB1 and DQB1; approximately 520 for DQA1; approximately 610 for DPA1; more than 450 for DPB1. About five DR-DQ haplotypes were treated as single units for association and clustering because of strong linkage in the cohort. Among a few hundred genotyped donors of the cohort, an average of about 240,000 unique TCR beta nucleotide sequences were sequenced per donor, roughly 20% of them non-productive.

Results the study describes overall, beyond this receptor: An earlier analysis of some 560 of the donors showed that most TCR beta V segments appeared in productive rearrangements either about 90% or about 30% of the time, which broadly matched IMGT annotations. The sequencing pipeline was judged likely to have produced a cluster of highly shared sequence variants as a technical artifact. The study gave a list of some 150 TCR beta chains associated with cytomegalovirus. In both the original and validation cohorts, the classifier was reported to diagnose cytomegalovirus status with high specificity and sensitivity. The authors suggested that the approach could potentially be extended to other disease states and immunological phenotypes. According to a later analysis, parvovirus B19, influenza, CMV and Epstein-Barr virus appeared linked to several top co-occurrence clusters. A further reported finding was that TCR beta sequences accurately predicted the HLA-A and HLA-B alleles for most subjects in the first cohort. In a later analysis, TCR association rates were found to vary across HLA loci, with the most associated TCRs seen for DRB1 alleles and the fewest for HLA-C alleles. V-gene and J-gene trimming of TCR beta chains was associated with a missense DCLRE1C variant in a later genetic analysis, and the association was replicated in an independent cohort. Some IMGT-functional V segments, including TRBV6-2 and TRBV6-3, could not be distinguished by the 87-base-pair reads and were therefore excluded. According to a later analysis, most CMV-associated TCR beta chains appeared to be HLA-restricted, and the HLA associations seemed to be driven largely by CMV exposure. In a later genetic analysis, fewer N-insertions in productive TCRs were reported among donors in an Asian-associated ancestry cluster than the 666-donor mean. Correlated functional status among segregating V segments might be attributable to linkage disequilibrium, but an unknown experimental factor could not be ruled out. Assigning TCR associations to individual alleles was difficult when HLA alleles, especially DR and DQ, strongly co-occurred. In a later analysis, 16,951 TCR beta sequences were associated with specific HLA alleles at a false discovery rate of 0.05. Across donors, most TCR sequences were observed very rarely, whereas some public TCRs were present in many individuals. Because some donors lacked HLA typing at each locus, the association tests relied only on the typed subset. In vitro tests confirmed that a few of the cytomegalovirus-associated TCR beta chains recognize cytomegalovirus antigens. A later analysis found that HLA-associated TCR beta chains were more clonally expanded and had lower generation probabilities than equally common non-associated chains. Because counts were too low, 15 to 20 rarely observed V segments, including chromosome 9 orphons, were excluded from the earlier analysis of 587 of the donors. Sequencing depth was assumed to be roughly uniform across donors in the presence/absence analyses, though that assumption may not hold. For the cohort, immune exposure information was limited to CMV serostatus. The cohort was sequenced for TCR beta chains only, and without alpha or paired-chain data the features that could be detected were limited.

Libraries were constructed by the immunoSEQ multiplex PCR assay. The multiplex PCR relied on a mix of 60 forward primers for TCR Vbeta segments and 13 reverse primers for TCR Jbeta segments. A multiplex PCR assay on genomic DNA amplified the CDR3 region of rearranged TCR beta genes. On the Illumina HiSeq System, the amplified TCR beta libraries were sequenced as 87-base-pair reads. Per the source publication's procedure: A later analysis counted approximately 84 million unique TCR beta chains across the 650 to 800 repertoires, and some 11 million of these chains were shared by at least two donors. A nearest-neighbor algorithm error-corrected the raw reads and collapsed the reads into unique sequences, merging closely related sequences to remove PCR and sequencing errors. To assign V, D and J gene segments, CDR3 sequences were aligned to IMGT reference sequences. For a sequence to be retained, a match of at least six nucleotides was required to both a V gene segment and a J gene segment. Rearrangements were called productive when the CDR3 lacked stop codons and stayed in frame with V and J; all others were non-productive. Following IMGT convention, CDR3 was defined as the stretch from the second conserved V-encoded cysteine up to the conserved J-encoded phenylalanine. The earlier analysis of around 640 of the donors excluded sequences that lacked an unambiguous match to a single V gene segment. In an earlier analysis of roughly 600 of the donors, a V segment was called functional when productive rearrangements were above 56.7%, and segregating when the standard deviation between donors exceeded 5%. A statistical classification framework was developed to diagnose cytomegalovirus status using the catalog of TCR beta chain sequences. In a later analysis, TCR nucleotide sequences were compared against IMGT/GENE-DB human TR gene sequences so that V and J genes could be assigned. Using the TCRdist pipeline, a later analysis assigned CDR3 sequences along with most-parsimonious VDJ recombination scenarios. In a later analysis, each TCR beta chain was defined by its CDR3 amino acid sequence together with its V-gene family, and reads lacking a unique V-gene family were excluded. A later analysis removed roughly 590 highly shared, low-generation-probability nucleotide sequences to deal with suspected cross-contamination and a sequencing artifact. In a later analysis, a clonal expansion index for each public chain was calculated from normalized within-repertoire ranks of inferred template counts. In a later analysis, generation probabilities were computed with a VDJ recombination model fitted to out-of-frame rearrangements, and the resulting probabilities were checked against IGoR. Hypergeometric tests were used in a later analysis to score TCR-TCR, TCR-HLA and TCR-CMV co-occurrence, with a repertoire-size bias correction applied to the TCR pairs. A later analysis estimated false discovery rates by permuting HLA or CMV assignments 20 times. In a later analysis, co-occurring TCRs were grouped with DBSCAN, and TCRdist sequence similarity was added when clustering was performed within HLA-allele-positive subsets. Co-occurrence clustering excluded repertoires with fewer than 30,000 or more than 120,000 public chains, plus five with anomalous nucleotide sharing. TCRdb carries this immuneACCESS record with in-frame sequences only. Its versions omit some clonotypes, under half of them owing to an unresolved V gene in the studies checked, with the rest unexplained. The V and J calls and clone size are taken from that table; D and trimming were inferred from the DNA. This sample has 140,000 to 150,000 clones in its table, and 75% to 80% of those were observed once. The ten largest clones add up to about 2.9% of the sample.

This clonotype originated in a man aged 35 to 55 in good health and CMV-seropositive. Recombination connected TRBV5-1 to TRBJ2-1; 8 junctional bases match TRBD2. The material sequenced was PBMCs. The bases read TGCGCCAGCAGCTTCGCGGGAGGATCCTACAATGAGCAGTTCTTC. Its protein is CASSFAGGSYNEQFF.